The next 6 T cell receptor beta chains were all read from a single sample in a study of blood T cell repertoires in COVID-19 (dated by TCRdb to 2019 to 2021). Libraries came from the immunoSEQ multiplex PCR assay. TCRdb retrieved this table from immuneACCESS and kept in-frame rearrangements only. Not all clones are present; in checked studies, unresolved V genes account for under half, and no reason is known for the remainder. This sample lists about 280,000 clones; roughly 91% were detected once. The ten largest clones take up about 2% of the sample. Sequenced sample: PBMCs or T cells enriched from blood (not recorded which). All receptors derive from a woman aged 55-75 years who had recovered from COVID-19.

The chain carries TRBV6-6 and TRBJ2-1; TRBD1 aligns across 7 bases. Germline CDR1 MNHNY, CDR2 SVGAGI (reference sequence). V trimming: 5 bases; J trimming: 0 bases; junction bases outside the gene matches: 4. The CDR3 contains 15 residues. This chain's CDR3 is CASSEGATSYNEQFF. The DNA for the CDR3 is TGTGCCAGCAGTGAGGGGGCGACCTCCTACAATGAGCAGTTCTTC.

V and J are TRBV15 and TRBJ1-3, with a possible D match to TRBD1 (6 bases). CDR3 size: 14 residues. Per germline, CDR1 LNHNV and CDR2 YYDKDF (reference sequence). Trimming removed 0 bases from V and 3 bases from J, with 6 bases in between. This CDR3 reads CATSRDRGGNTIYF. The CDR3, as DNA: TGTGCCACCAGCAGAGACAGGGGTGGAAACACCATATATTTT.

This clone was found a few times. The chain combines TRBV5-1 with TRBJ1-2; a possible D gene is TRBD1 (6 bases). Germline CDR1 SGHRS, CDR2 YFSETQ. Trimming cost V 3 bases and J 0 bases, with 18 bases left between them. CDR3 length: 17 amino acids. CDR3 loop: CASSSNPGHTANYGYTF. CDR3 nucleotides: TGCGCCAGCAGCTCTAATCCGGGACACACAGCTAACTATGGCTACACCTTC.

The chain is built from TRBV14 and TRBJ1-1, with D possibly TRBD1 on 5 matching bases. Germline V gives CDR1 SGHDN, CDR2 FVKESK. This CDR3 region has 17 residues. The germline V and J ends were trimmed by 6 bases and 0 bases, with 20 bases remaining between them. In nucleotides, the CDR3 is TGTGCCAGCAGGATGGGACTTTCCCAGTCCATGAACACTGAAGCTTTCTTT. It is translated as CASRMGLSQSMNTEAFF.

This chain joins TRBV6-5 and TRBJ2-3; the match to TRBD2 covers 11 bases. CDR1 is MNHEY, CDR2 SVGAGI, per germline. The CDR3 spans 15 residues. J gave up 6 bases and V 2 bases, and 4 bases lay outside the gene matches. CDR3 sequence (DNA): TGTGCCAGCAGTTACGGGCTAGCGGGAGGTGATACGCAGTATTTT. Translated, it gives CASSYGLAGGDTQYF.

This clone came up a few times. V is TRBV3-1 (or the pseudogene TRBV3-2) and J is TRBJ2-2; 7 positions match TRBD1. Trimming removed 3 bases from V and 4 bases from J; junction bases left unmatched: 8. Germline V CDR1 and CDR2: LGHDT, YNNKEL (reference sequence). This CDR3 has 16 amino acids. CDR3 DNA: TGTGCCAGCAGCCAGGAGACAGGGTATAGCACCGGGGAGCTGTTTTTT. This encodes CASSQETGYSTGELFF.